The source of this TCR beta chain is a study of T cells in tuberculosis. For the study at large: IGRA-negative adolescents, IGRA-positive adolescents with latent tuberculosis and adults with active tuberculosis formed this South African cohort. Study conclusions and caveats: Smaller distances to GMM-specific TCRs suggested their expansion in active tuberculosis. GEM motif frequencies gave 55% to 75% accuracy; the GMM repertoire gave roughly 90%.

CDR1 SGHNT and CDR2 YENEEA come from the germline V gene. V gave up 5 bases and J gave up 4 bases; unmatched junction bases: 8. This CDR3 has 15 amino acids. A remark on this clone: Its antigen is not known.

Data came from immunoSEQ multiplex PCR; TCRdb stores just in-frame clones and leaves some out. The sample carries 24,000 or so clones, just under 97% recorded once. The TCR sequence derives from a donor between 10 and 35 years old with latent tuberculosis or without tuberculosis infection. V usage is TRBV11-3 and J usage is TRBJ2-1; 7 bases map to TRBD2. The sequenced sample consisted of PBMCs. CDR3 coding DNA: TGTGCCAGCAGCCGCAGTCGGGGGGTGTACAATGAGCAGTTCTTC. It yields the protein CASSRSRGVYNEQFF.